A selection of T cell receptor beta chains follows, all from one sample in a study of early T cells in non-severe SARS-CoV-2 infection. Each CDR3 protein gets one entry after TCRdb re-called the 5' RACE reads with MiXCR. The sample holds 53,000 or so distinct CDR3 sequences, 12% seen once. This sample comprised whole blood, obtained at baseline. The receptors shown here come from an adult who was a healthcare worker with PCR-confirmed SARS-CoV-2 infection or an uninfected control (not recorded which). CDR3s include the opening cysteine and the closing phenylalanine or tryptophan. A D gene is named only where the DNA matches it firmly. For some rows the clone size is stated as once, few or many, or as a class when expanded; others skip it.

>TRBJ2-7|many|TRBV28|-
CASSLTVDSYEQYF
TGTGCCAGCAGTTTAACAGTGGATTCCTACGAGCAGTACTTC
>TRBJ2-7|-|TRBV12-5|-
CASGLDRPYEQYF
TGTGCTAGTGGTTTGGACAGGCCCTACGAGCAGTACTTC
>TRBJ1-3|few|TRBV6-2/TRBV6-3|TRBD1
CASRRTGIGNTIYF
TGTGCCAGCAGACGGACAGGAATTGGAAACACCATATATTTT
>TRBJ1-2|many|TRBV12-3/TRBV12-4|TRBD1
CASRPGQGAYGYTF
TGTGCCAGCAGGCCGGGACAGGGGGCCTACGGCTACACCTTC
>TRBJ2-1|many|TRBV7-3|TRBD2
CASSSGLADEQFF
TGTGCCAGCAGCTCAGGACTAGCAGATGAGCAGTTCTTC
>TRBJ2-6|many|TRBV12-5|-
CASGFGQSGANVLTF
TGTGCTAGTGGTTTCGGCCAGTCTGGGGCCAACGTCCTGACTTTC
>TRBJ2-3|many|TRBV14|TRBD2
CASSQRTSGSQDTQYF
TGTGCCAGCAGCCAACGGACTAGCGGGAGCCAAGATACGCAGTATTTT
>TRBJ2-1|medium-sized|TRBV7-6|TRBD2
CASSQNSGTQSEQFF
TGTGCCAGCAGCCAAAATAGCGGGACACAAAGTGAGCAGTTCTTC
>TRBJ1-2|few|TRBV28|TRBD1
CASKPPAGTGAVRGYTF
TGTGCCAGCAAACCCCCCGCCGGGACAGGGGCAGTGCGGGGCTACACCTTC
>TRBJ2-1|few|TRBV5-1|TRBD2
CASSPTGLAGNEQFF
TGCGCCAGCAGTCCGACGGGACTAGCGGGGAATGAGCAGTTCTTC